This is a list of T cell receptor beta chains from one sample in a study of cytomegalovirus exposure and HLA in healthy donors. Method: immunoSEQ multiplex PCR; TCRdb's copy keeps in-frame clones and lacks some. Of roughly 100,000 clones in the sample, about four fifths were seen once. The sample taken for sequencing was PBMCs. The receptor set was obtained from a man under 40 in good health and CMV-seronegative. CDR3s include the opening cysteine and the closing phenylalanine or tryptophan. The D gene is left open where the match is weak. For some rows the clone size is stated as once, few or many, or as a class when expanded; others skip it.

TRBV10-2	TRBD2	TRBJ2-7	-	CASRGTSGYEQYF	TGCGCCAGCAGGGGGACTAGCGGCTACGAGCAGTACTTC
TRBV12-5	TRBD2	TRBJ2-1	-	CASGSRGVNNEQFF	TGTGCTAGTGGTTCCCGGGGGGTCAACAATGAGCAGTTCTTC
TRBV9	-	TRBJ2-5	-	CASSPTSYQETQYF	TGTGCCAGCAGTCCGACTAGTTACCAAGAGACCCAGTACTTC
TRBV6-1	-	TRBJ1-3	-	CASSEQVNSGNTIYF	TGTGCCAGCAGTGAACAGGTCAACTCTGGAAACACCATATATTTT
TRBV28	TRBD1	TRBJ2-7	-	CATGQGDSYEQYF	TGTGCCACGGGACAGGGCGACTCCTACGAGCAGTACTTC
TRBV5-6	-	TRBJ1-1	-	CASSLWTVWTEAFF	TGTGCCAGCAGCTTGTGGACAGTCTGGACTGAAGCTTTCTTT
TRBV9	-	TRBJ2-5	-	CASSSGKETQYF	TGTGCCAGCAGTAGCGGAAAAGAGACCCAGTACTTC
TRBV9	-	TRBJ1-5	-	CASSVGSGSNQPQHF	TGTGCCAGCAGCGTAGGTTCGGGAAGCAATCAGCCCCAGCATTTT
TRBV11-3	TRBD1	TRBJ2-2	-	CASSFGTVPGELFF	TGTGCCAGCAGCTTCGGGACAGTTCCCGGGGAGCTGTTTTTT
TRBV7-6	-	TRBJ2-2	-	CASSLAGGTGELFF	TGTGCCAGCAGCTTAGCGGGGGGCACCGGGGAGCTGTTTTTT
TRBV18	-	TRBJ1-2	-	CASSTTGSGYTF	TGTGCCAGCTCAACAACAGGGAGCGGCTACACCTTC
TRBV11-2	TRBD1	TRBJ2-7	-	CASSLVPLGQEYEQYF	TGTGCCAGCAGCTTAGTCCCCTTGGGACAGGAGTACGAGCAGTACTTC
TRBV11-2	TRBD2	TRBJ2-3	-	CASSLDGLAGVGVVDTQYF	TGTGCCAGCAGCCTAGATGGACTAGCGGGAGTGGGAGTGGTAGATACGCAGTATTTT
TRBV28	-	TRBJ2-2	-	CASAVNTGELFF	TGTGCCAGCGCGGTGAACACCGGGGAGCTGTTTTTT
TRBV21-1	-	TRBJ2-7	-	CAIILGTGVYEQYF	TGTGCCATCATTCTGGGGACAGGGGTCTACGAGCAGTACTTC
TRBV7-9	TRBD2	TRBJ2-1	-	CASSPGTSGDEQFF	TGTGCCAGCAGCCCTGGGACTAGCGGGGATGAGCAGTTCTTC
TRBV9	TRBD1	TRBJ1-2	-	CASSAQGAPSYGYTF	TGTGCCAGCAGCGCCCAGGGGGCCCCTTCGTATGGCTACACCTTC
TRBV11-3	TRBD1	TRBJ2-1	few	CASSSGTGDFRQFF	TGTGCCAGCAGCTCCGGGACAGGGGATTTTAGGCAGTTCTTC
TRBV4-2	TRBD2	TRBJ2-3	few	CASSPTPSGRGDTQYF	TGTGCCAGCAGCCCCACTCCGAGCGGGAGAGGGGATACGCAGTATTTT
TRBV7-9	-	TRBJ2-3	-	CASSLVSADQRTNTDTQYF	TGTGCCAGCAGCTTAGTCTCGGCAGACCAGCGAACAAACACAGATACGCAGTATTTT
TRBV9	-	TRBJ1-1	-	CASSVGRGQNTEAFF	TGTGCCAGCAGCGTAGGACGGGGACAGAACACTGAAGCTTTCTTT
TRBV19	TRBD1	TRBJ1-5	-	CASSSMGQGSNQPQHF	TGTGCCAGTAGTTCCATGGGACAGGGAAGCAATCAGCCCCAGCATTTT
TRBV10-3	TRBD1	TRBJ2-7	once	CAIKTQGAPYEQYF	TGTGCCATCAAAACTCAGGGGGCGCCCTACGAGCAGTACTTC
TRBV27	-	TRBJ2-7	-	CASSFPDRSYEQYF	TGTGCCAGCAGTTTTCCCGACAGGTCCTACGAGCAGTACTTC
TRBV6-6	TRBD1	TRBJ2-7	-	CASSLGQNPYEQYF	TGTGCCAGCAGTTTGGGACAGAACCCCTACGAGCAGTACTTC
TRBV19	-	TRBJ2-5	-	CASSTGVTWGDQYF	TGTGCCAGTAGTACTGGGGTCACCTGGGGGGACCAGTACTTC
TRBV6-5	TRBD1	TRBJ2-3	-	CASSSGQALTDTQYF	TGTGCCAGCAGTAGTGGACAGGCGCTCACAGATACGCAGTATTTT
TRBV11-2	-	TRBJ1-3	few	CASSLSGRGNTIYF	TGTGCCAGCAGCCTGTCAGGTCGTGGAAACACCATATATTTT
TRBV28	-	TRBJ2-7	few	CASRAESSYEQYF	TGTGCCAGCAGGGCGGAAAGCTCCTACGAGCAGTACTTC
TRBV10-3	TRBD2	TRBJ2-2	-	CAIAAGANTGELFF	TGTGCCATCGCGGCGGGGGCGAACACCGGGGAGCTGTTTTTT
TRBV4-1	-	TRBJ1-5	once	CASSQERGGVNQPQHF	TGCGCCAGCAGCCAAGAACGGGGGGGGGTGAATCAGCCCCAGCATTTT
TRBV7-2	-	TRBJ1-4	-	CASSLIGGDEKLFF	TGTGCCAGCAGCTTAATAGGAGGCGATGAAAAACTGTTTTTT
TRBV9	TRBD2	TRBJ2-5	few	CASSEGSGAPGWTQYF	TGTGCCAGCAGCGAGGGGAGCGGGGCCCCGGGTTGGACCCAGTACTTC
TRBV4-3	-	TRBJ1-2	-	CASSRLTGSEYGYTF	TGCGCCAGCAGCCGTTTGACAGGCTCAGAATATGGCTACACCTTC
TRBV10-2	-	TRBJ2-5	-	CASSVREETQYF	TGCGCCAGCAGTGTTCGGGAAGAGACCCAGTACTTC
TRBV6-5	TRBD2	TRBJ2-7	few	CASSYSGRASSYEQYF	TGTGCCAGCAGTTACTCGGGGAGGGCCTCCTCCTACGAGCAGTACTTC
TRBV2	-	TRBJ2-1	-	CASYRSLLYNEQFF	TGTGCCAGCTACAGATCCTTACTCTACAATGAGCAGTTCTTC
TRBV28	TRBD1	TRBJ2-7	-	CASSSASGTGNYEQYF	TGTGCCAGCAGTTCGGCCTCCGGGACAGGGAACTACGAGCAGTACTTC
TRBV10-2	TRBD2	TRBJ2-1	-	CASMRGGDNEQFF	TGCGCCAGCATGCGGGGGGGAGACAATGAGCAGTTCTTC
TRBV19	-	TRBJ1-5	-	CASSTATSNQPQHF	TGTGCCAGTTCAACAGCCACCTCCAATCAGCCCCAGCATTTT
TRBV9	TRBD1	TRBJ2-7	-	CASSVALPTGLYEQYF	TGTGCCAGCAGCGTGGCACTACCGACAGGGCTCTACGAGCAGTACTTC
TRBV6-1	-	TRBJ1-5	few	CASSEAGTNGQPQHF	TGTGCCAGCAGTGAAGCAGGGACTAACGGACAGCCCCAGCATTTT